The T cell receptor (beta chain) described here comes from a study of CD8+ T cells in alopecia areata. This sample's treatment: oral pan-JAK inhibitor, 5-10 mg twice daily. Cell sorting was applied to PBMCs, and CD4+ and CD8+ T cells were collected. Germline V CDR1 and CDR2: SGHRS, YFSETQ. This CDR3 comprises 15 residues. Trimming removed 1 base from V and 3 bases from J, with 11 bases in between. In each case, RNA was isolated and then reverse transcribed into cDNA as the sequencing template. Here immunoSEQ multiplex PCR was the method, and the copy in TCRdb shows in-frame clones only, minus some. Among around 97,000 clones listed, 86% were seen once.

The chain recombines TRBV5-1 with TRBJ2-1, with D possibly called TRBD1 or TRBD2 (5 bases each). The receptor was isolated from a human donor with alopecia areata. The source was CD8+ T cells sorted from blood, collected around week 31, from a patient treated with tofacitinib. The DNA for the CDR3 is TGCGCCAGCAGCTTGTCAGGGAGAGACTACAATGAGCAGTTCTTC. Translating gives CASSLSGRDYNEQFF.